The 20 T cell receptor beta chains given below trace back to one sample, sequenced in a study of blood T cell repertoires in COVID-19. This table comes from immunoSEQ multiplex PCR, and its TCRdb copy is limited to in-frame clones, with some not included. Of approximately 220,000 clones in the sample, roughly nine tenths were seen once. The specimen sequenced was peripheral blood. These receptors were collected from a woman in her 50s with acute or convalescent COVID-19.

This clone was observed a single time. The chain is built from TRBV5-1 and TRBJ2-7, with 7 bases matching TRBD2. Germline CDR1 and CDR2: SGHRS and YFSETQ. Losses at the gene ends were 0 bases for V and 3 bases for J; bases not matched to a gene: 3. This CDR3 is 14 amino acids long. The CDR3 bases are TGCGCCAGCAGCTTGGTGGGGGGGTACTACGAGCAGTACTTC. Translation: CASSLVGGYYEQYF.

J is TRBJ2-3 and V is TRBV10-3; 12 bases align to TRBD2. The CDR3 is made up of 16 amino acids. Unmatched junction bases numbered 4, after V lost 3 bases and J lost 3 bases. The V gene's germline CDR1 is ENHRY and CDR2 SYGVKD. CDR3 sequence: CAISDILAGGTDTQYF. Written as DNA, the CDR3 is TGTGCCATCAGTGACATCCTAGCGGGAGGGACAGATACGCAGTATTTT.

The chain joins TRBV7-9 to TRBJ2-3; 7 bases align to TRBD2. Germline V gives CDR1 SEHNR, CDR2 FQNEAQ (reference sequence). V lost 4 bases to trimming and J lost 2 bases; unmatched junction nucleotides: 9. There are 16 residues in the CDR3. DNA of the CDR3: TGTGCCAGCAGCTCCTTGGCGGGGGAACCCACAGATACGCAGTATTTT. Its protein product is CASSSLAGEPTDTQYF.

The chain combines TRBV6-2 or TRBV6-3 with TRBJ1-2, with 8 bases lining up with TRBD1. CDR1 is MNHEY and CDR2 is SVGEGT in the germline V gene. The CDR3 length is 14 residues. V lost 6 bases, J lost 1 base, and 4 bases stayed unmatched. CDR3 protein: CASSSGQGNYGYTF. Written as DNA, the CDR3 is TGTGCCAGCAGCTCCGGACAGGGTAACTATGGCTACACCTTC.

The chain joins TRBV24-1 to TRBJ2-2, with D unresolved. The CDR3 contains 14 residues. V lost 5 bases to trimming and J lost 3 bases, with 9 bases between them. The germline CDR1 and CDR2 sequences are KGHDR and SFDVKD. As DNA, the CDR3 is TGTGCCACCAGTGGCGACACGTACACCGGGGAGCTGTTTTTT. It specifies CATSGDTYTGELFF.

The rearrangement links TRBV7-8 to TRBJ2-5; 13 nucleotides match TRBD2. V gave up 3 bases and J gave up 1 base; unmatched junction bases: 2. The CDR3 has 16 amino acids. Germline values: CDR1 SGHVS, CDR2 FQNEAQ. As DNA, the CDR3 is TGTGCCAGCAGCTTTGGACTAGCGGGGGTCCAAGAGACCCAGTACTTC. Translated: CASSFGLAGVQETQYF. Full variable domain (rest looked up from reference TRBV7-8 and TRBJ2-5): GAGVSQSPRYKVAKRGQDVALRCDPISGHVSLFWYQQALGQGPEFLTYFQNEAQLDKSGLPSDRFFAERPEGSVSTLKIQRTQQEDSAVYLCASSFGLAGVQETQYFGPGTRLLVL.

The chain's CDR3 is CASSLHGAGETQYF. The CDR3 region has the DNA TGTGCCAGCAGCCTCCATGGGGCCGGGGAGACCCAGTACTTC. The chain recombines TRBV7-2 with TRBJ2-5; D possibly corresponds to TRBD1 (5 bases). This CDR3 comprises 14 residues. Germline loops: CDR1 SGHTA, CDR2 FQGNSA. Trimming took 5 bases from V and 5 from J, leaving 15 bases between them.

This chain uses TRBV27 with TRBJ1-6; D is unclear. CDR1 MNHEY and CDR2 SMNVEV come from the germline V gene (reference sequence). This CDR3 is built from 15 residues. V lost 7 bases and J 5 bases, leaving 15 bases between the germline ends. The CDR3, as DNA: TGTGCCAGCACCATGGGTCGCAGGAATAATTCACCCCTCCACTTT. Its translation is CASTMGRRNNSPLHF.

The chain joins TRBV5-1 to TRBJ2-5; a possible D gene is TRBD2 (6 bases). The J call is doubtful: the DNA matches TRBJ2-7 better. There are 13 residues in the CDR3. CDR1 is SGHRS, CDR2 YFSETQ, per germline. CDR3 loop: CASSFTGEGEQYF. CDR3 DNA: TGCGCCAGCAGCTTTACGGGAGAGGGCGAGCAGTACTTC.

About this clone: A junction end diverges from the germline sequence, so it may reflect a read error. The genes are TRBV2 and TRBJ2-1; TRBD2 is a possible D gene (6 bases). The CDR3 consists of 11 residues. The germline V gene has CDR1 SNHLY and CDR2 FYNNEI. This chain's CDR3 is CASSGGRLDIF. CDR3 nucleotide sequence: TGTGCCAGCAGTGGGGGAAGACTAGATATCTTC.

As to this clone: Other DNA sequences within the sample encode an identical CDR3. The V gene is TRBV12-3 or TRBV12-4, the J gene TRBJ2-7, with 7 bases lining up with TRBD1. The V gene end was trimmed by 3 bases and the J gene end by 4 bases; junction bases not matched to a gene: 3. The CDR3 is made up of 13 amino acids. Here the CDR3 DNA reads TGTGCCAGCAGTTTCGGGACAGCTTACGAGCAGTACTTC. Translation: CASSFGTAYEQYF.

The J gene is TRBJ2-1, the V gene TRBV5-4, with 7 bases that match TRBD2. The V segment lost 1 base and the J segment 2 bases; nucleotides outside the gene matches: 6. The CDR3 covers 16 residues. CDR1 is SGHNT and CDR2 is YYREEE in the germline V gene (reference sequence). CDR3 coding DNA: TGTGCCAGCAGCTTGAAGCGGGAAAGAACCTACAATGAGCAGTTCTTC. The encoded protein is CASSLKRERTYNEQFF.

The CDR3 nucleotides read TGTGCCAGCAGCGCGGATAGGGGGGGCAGCGGACTAGCGGCTCAACATCCAGATACGCAGTATTTT. As protein: CASSADRGGSGLAAQHPDTQYF. The chain employs TRBV9 and TRBJ2-3, with TRBD2 identical over 10 bases. The germline V gene encodes CDR1 SGDLS and CDR2 YYNGEE. Trimming took 3 bases from V and 4 from J; bases not matched to a gene: 26. CDR3 length: 22 amino acids.

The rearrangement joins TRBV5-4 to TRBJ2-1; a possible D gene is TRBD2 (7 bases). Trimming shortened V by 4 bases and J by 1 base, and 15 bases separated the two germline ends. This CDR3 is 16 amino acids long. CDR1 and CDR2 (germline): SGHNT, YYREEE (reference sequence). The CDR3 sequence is CASSKGGERSYNEQFF. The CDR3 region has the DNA TGTGCCAGCAGCAAAGGGGGGGAAAGGTCCTACAATGAGCAGTTCTTC. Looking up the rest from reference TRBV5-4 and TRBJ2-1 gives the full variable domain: ETGVTQSPTHLIKTRGQQVTLRCSSQSGHNTVSWYQQALGQGPQFIFQYYREEENGRGNFPPRFSGLQFPNYSSELNVNALELDDSALYLCASSKGGERSYNEQFFGPGTRLTVL.

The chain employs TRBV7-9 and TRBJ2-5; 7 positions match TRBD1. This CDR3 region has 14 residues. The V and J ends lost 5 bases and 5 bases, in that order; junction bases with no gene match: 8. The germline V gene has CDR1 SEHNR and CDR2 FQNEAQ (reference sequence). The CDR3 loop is CASSVTGAGETQYF. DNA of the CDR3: TGTGCCAGCAGCGTAACAGGGGCCGGCGAGACCCAGTACTTC.

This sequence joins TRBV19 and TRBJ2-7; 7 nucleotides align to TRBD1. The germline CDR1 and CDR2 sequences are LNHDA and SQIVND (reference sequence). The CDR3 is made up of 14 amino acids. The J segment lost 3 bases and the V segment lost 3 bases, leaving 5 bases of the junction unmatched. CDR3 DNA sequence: TGTGCCAGTAGTATGACAGGGTTTGTCTACGAGCAGTACTTC. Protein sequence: CASSMTGFVYEQYF.

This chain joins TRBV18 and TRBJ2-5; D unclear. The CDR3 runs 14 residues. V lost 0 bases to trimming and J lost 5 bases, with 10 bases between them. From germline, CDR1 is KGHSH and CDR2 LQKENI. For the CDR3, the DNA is TGTGCCAGCTCACCACCGTCGGTTCGGGAGACCCAGTACTTC. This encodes CASSPPSVRETQYF.

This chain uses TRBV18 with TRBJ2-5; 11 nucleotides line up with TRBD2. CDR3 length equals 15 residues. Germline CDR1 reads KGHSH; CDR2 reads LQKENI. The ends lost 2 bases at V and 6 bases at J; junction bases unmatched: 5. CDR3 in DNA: TGTGCCAGCTCACCATTAGCGGGAGGGGAAAAGACCCAGTACTTC. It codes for CASSPLAGGEKTQYF.

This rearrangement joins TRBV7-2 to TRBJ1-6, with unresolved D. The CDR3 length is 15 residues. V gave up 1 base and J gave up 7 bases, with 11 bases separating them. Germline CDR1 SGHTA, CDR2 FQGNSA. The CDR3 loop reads CASSLVVEPNSPLHF. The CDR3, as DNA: TGTGCCAGCAGCTTAGTAGTAGAGCCCAATTCACCCCTCCACTTT. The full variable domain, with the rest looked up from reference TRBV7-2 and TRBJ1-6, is GAGVSQSPSNKVTEKGKDVELRCDPISGHTALYWYRQSLGQGLEFLIYFQGNSAPDKSGLPSDRFSAERTGGSVSTLTIQRTQQEDSAVYLCASSLVVEPNSPLHFGNGTRLTVT.

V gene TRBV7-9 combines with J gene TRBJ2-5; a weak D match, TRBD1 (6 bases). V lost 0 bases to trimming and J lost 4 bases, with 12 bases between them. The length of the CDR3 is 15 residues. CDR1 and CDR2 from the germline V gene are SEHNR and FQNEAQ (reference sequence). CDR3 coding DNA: TGTGCCAGCAGCTTAGCAGCAGGGGCGGGAGAGACCCAGTACTTC. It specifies CASSLAAGAGETQYF.